This TCR beta chain was captured in a study of T cell responses to AZD1222 COVID-19 vaccine. Study-level findings and limits: Elevations in Spike-specific TCR breadth and depth followed administration of two AZD1222 doses. At baseline, just a handful of AZD1222 recipients tested seropositive. Mostly white British, mostly female donors; authors suggested clonal diversity may be underestimated.

Looked up from germline, CDR1 is LGHDT and CDR2 is YNNKEL (reference sequence). This CDR3 contains 15 residues. Trimming took off 1 base at V and 7 bases at J, with 16 bases between the two ends. This table comes from immunoSEQ multiplex PCR, and its TCRdb copy is limited to in-frame clones, with some not included. Among 150,000 or so clones listed, about 88% were seen once. This clone was observed a single time. Its antigen is not known. The chain recombines TRBV3-1 (or the pseudogene TRBV3-2) with TRBJ1-2; D not certain. The sample in question was peripheral blood, obtained on day 0 of AZD1222 vaccination. This clonotype originated in an adult in good health. This chain's CDR3 is CASSQGQAKGGGYTF. CDR3 DNA sequence: TGTGCCAGCAGCCAAGGGCAGGCAAAGGGAGGTGGCTACACCTTC.